The 7 T cell receptor beta chains below all came from one sample that was sequenced in a study of blood T cell repertoires in COVID-19. Produced via immunoSEQ multiplex PCR; TCRdb's table is partial and in-frame only. The sample contains roughly 300,000 clones, approximately 89% of which appear only once. Sequenced material: peripheral blood. The receptors stem from a woman aged 25 to 39 with COVID-19, enrolled during active disease.

The V and J genes are TRBV30 and TRBJ1-3; no clear D gene. The V gene lost 0 bases and the J gene lost 2 bases, with 11 bases spanning the gap. This CDR3 comprises 15 residues. Germline CDR1 GTSNPN, CDR2 SVGIG (reference sequence). CDR3 region: CAWSVSGSTGNTIYF. The CDR3 region has the DNA TGTGCCTGGAGTGTTTCGGGGTCTACTGGAAACACCATATATTTT.

The chain joins TRBV12-5 to TRBJ2-7; 7 bases map to TRBD2. This CDR3 has 15 residues. The germline CDR1 and CDR2 sequences are LGHNT and FRNRAP. V was clipped by 6 bases and J by 2 bases; unmatched bases: 10. The DNA for the CDR3 is TGTGCTAGTGGGATTACCGGGACTATCCCCTACGAGCAGTACTTC. Amino acids: CASGITGTIPYEQYF.

This clone was recorded once. The rearrangement links TRBV7-8 to TRBJ1-2; D is perhaps TRBD1 (5 bases). The CDR3 has 15 amino acids. Germline V gene lookup returns CDR1 SGHVS and CDR2 FQNEAQ. V lost 1 base and J 0 bases, leaving 9 bases between the germline ends. Written as DNA, the CDR3 is TGTGCCAGCAGCTTAGGACAGCAAGCTAACTATGGCTACACCTTC. The encoded protein is CASSLGQQANYGYTF.

The chain has TRBV11-2 and TRBJ1-1; no clear D gene. The germline V gene encodes CDR1 SGHAT and CDR2 FQNNGV. Trimming pared 2 bases from V and 1 base from J, leaving 8 bases between. CDR3 size: 14 residues. CDR3 in amino acids: CASSLLSGNTEAFF. CDR3 bases: TGTGCCAGCAGCTTACTGTCAGGGAACACTGAAGCTTTCTTT.

V gene TRBV11-2 combines with J gene TRBJ2-2; weak D call: TRBD1 (5 bases). The ends were cut back, 5 bases at V and 7 bases at J, with 23 bases in the middle. The CDR3 extends over 17 amino acids. Germline V gene data show CDR1 as SGHAT and CDR2 as FQNNGV. The CDR3 bases are TGTGCCAGCAGCGGTACAGGTTCCGAACCCCCGGGCGGGGAGCTGTTTTTT. Its translation is CASSGTGSEPPGGELFF.

The CDR3 loop reads CASREQGNQPQHF. The CDR3 DNA reads TGTGCCAGCAGGGAACAGGGAAATCAGCCCCAGCATTTT. The rearrangement uses TRBV2 and TRBJ1-5; D perhaps matches TRBD1 (6 bases). The ends were cut back, 6 bases at V and 4 bases at J, with 10 bases in the middle. The CDR3 sequence is 13 residues long. In germline, CDR1 is SNHLY, CDR2 FYNNEI.

The rearrangement joins TRBV11-2 to TRBJ1-1; D is uncertain. V dropped 5 bases and J dropped 0 bases, with 13 bases sitting between them. Germline CDR1 is SGHAT and CDR2 is FQNNGV. The CDR3 spans 15 residues. The CDR3 region has the DNA TGTGCCAGCAGCCCCGTCGGCGGAGTGAACACTGAAGCTTTCTTT. Translating it yields CASSPVGGVNTEAFF.